The source of this T cell receptor beta chain is a study of T-cell reconstitution after alpha-beta-depleted transplantation in children. CDR1 is LGHNA, CDR2 YNFKEQ, per germline. This CDR3 spans 16 amino acids. Trimming cost V 2 bases and J 4 bases; bases outside gene matches: 10. The authors prepared the TCRbeta library with unique molecular identifiers. One entry per CDR3 protein results from TCRdb running MiXCR on the PCR reads. In the table there are some 70,000 distinct CDR3 sequences, 5.5% to 7.5% of which are singletons. The chain joins TRBV4-2 to TRBJ1-2; 7 bases align to TRBD1. This sequence originates from a human donor who donated a stem cell graft to a child with acute lymphoblastic leukemia. Sequences were derived from PBMCs from the stem cell graft donor, sampled from the stem cell graft. CDR3: CASSQIIGQEGYGYTF. CDR3 in DNA: TGTGCCAGCAGCCAAATAATCGGACAGGAGGGCTATGGCTACACCTTC.